This entry features one T cell receptor (beta chain) sequence. One end of the junction fails to match germline, which may point to a read error. This sample was included in a study of T cells in Graves' hyperthyroidism and ophthalmopathy. The source material, RNA transcripts, was used to amplify TCR beta CDR3 regions. The HTBI primer set was used in a first-round RT-PCR of the TCR CDR3. TCRdb redid the calling of the multiplex PCR reads with MiXCR, one entry per CDR3 protein. The table includes 450,000 to 700,000 distinct CDR3 sequences, more than 45% detected once. CDR1 is SNHLY and CDR2 is FYNNEI in the germline V gene. This CDR3 is built from 17 residues.

Sequenced sample: peripheral blood or thyroid tissue (not recorded which). V is TRBV2 and J is TRBJ2-2; 13 nucleotides agree with TRBD2. The clonotype originates from an adult woman with Graves' disease, either hyperthyroidism or ophthalmopathy (not recorded which). CDR3 nucleotides: TGTGCCAGCAGGGTTACTAGCGGGAGGGCGAACACCGGGGAGCTGCTTTTT. Residues: CASRVTSGRANTGELLF.